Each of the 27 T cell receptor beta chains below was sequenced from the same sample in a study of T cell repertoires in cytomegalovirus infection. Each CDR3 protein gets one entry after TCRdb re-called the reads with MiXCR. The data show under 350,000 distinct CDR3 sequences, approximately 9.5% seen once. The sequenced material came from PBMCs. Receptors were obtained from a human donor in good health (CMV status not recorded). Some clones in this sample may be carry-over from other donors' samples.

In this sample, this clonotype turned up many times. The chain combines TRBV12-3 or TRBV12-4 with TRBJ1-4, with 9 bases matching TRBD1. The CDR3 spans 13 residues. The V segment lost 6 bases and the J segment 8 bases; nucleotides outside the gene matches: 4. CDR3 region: CASSPDRGEKLFF. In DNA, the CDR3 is TGTGCCAGCAGCCCCGACAGGGGGGAAAAACTGTTTTTT.

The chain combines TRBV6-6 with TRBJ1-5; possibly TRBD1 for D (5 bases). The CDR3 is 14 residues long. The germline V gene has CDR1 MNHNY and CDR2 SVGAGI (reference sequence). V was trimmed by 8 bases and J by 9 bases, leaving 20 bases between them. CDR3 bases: TGTGCCAGCGGGGGTGGAGGGGCCACCTTGCCCCAGCATTTT. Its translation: CASGGGGATLPQHF.

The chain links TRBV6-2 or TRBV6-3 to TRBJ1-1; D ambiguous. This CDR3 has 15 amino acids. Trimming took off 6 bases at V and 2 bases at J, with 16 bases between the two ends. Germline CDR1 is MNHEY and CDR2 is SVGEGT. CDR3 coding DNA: TGTGCCAGCAGCGTAATGGGTCGAGGAAACACTGAAGCTTTCTTT. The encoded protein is CASSVMGRGNTEAFF.

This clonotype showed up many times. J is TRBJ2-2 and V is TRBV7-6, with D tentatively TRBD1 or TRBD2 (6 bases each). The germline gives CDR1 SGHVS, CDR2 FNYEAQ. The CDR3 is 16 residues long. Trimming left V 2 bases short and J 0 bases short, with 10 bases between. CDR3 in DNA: TGTGCCAGCAGCTTATACGGGGGCGCGAACACCGGGGAGCTGTTTTTT. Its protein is CASSLYGGANTGELFF. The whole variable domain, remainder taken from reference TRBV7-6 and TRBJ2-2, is GAGVSQSPRYKVTKRGQDVALRCDPISGHVSLYWYRQALGQGPEFLTYFNYEAQQDKSGLPNDRFSAERPEGSISTLTIQRTEQRDSAMYRCASSLYGGANTGELFFGEGSRLTVL.

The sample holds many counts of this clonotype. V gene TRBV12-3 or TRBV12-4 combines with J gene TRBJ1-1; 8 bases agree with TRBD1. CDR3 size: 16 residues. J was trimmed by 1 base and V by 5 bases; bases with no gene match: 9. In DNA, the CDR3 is TGTGCCAGCAGTATTTCAGGGGGCGCGAAGAACACTGAAGCTTTCTTT. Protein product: CASSISGGAKNTEAFF.

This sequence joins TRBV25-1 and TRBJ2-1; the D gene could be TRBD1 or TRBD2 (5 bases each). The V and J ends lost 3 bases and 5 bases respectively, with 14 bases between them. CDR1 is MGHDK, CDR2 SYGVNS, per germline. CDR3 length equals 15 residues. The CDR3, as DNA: TGTGCCAGCAGTGAGTTGGGGCTAGCAGACAATGAGCAGTTCTTC. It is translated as CASSELGLADNEQFF. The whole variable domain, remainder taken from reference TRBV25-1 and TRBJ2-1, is EADIYQTPRYLVIGTGKKITLECSQTMGHDKMYWYQQDPGMELHLIHYSYGVNSTEKGDLSSESTVSRIRTEHFPLTLESARPSHTSQYLCASSELGLADNEQFFGPGTRLTVL.

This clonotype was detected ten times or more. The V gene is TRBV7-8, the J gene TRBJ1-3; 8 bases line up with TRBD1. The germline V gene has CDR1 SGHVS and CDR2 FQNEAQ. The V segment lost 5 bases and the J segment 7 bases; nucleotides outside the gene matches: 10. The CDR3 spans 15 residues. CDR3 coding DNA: TGTGCCAGCAGCATCACAGGGGGATCCGGCAACACCATATATTTT. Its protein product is CASSITGGSGNTIYF.

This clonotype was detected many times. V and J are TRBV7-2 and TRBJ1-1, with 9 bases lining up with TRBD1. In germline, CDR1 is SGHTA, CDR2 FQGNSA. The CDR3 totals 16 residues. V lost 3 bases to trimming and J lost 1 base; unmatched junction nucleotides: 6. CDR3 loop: CASSLLGTGRNTEAFF. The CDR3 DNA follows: TGTGCCAGCAGCTTGCTGGGGACAGGGAGGAACACTGAAGCTTTCTTT.

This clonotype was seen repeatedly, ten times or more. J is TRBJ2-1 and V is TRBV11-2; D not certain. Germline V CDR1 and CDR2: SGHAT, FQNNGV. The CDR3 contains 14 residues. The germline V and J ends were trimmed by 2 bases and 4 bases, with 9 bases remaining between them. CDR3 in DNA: TGTGCCAGCAGCTTACATTTGGGTTACAATGAGCAGTTCTTC. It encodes CASSLHLGYNEQFF.

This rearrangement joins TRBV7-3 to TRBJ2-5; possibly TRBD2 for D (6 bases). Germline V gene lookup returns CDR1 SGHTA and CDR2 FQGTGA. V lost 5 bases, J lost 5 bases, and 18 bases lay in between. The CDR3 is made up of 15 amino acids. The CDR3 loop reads CASSLSGTRAETQYF. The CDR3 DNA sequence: TGTGCCAGCAGCCTCTCCGGGACTCGGGCGGAGACCCAGTACTTC.

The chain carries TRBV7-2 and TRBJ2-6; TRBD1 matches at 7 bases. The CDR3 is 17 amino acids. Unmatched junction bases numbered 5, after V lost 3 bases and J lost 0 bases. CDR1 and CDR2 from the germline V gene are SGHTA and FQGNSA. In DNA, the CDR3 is TGTGCCAGCAGCTTGGCTACAGGGGTCTCTGGGGCCAACGTCCTGACTTTC. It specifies CASSLATGVSGANVLTF.

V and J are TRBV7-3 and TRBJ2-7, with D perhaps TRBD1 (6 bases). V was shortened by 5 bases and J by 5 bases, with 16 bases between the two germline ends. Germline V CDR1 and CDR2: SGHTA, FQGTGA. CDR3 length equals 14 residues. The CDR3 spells CASSADRDNNEQYF. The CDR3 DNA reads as TGTGCCAGCAGCGCAGACCGGGACAACAACGAGCAGTACTTC.

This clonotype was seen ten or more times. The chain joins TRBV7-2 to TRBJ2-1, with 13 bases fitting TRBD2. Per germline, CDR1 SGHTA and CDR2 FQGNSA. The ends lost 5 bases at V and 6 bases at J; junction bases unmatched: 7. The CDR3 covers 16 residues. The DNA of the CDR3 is TGTGCCAGCAGCCCCAAGACTAGCGGGAGGATCAATGAGCAGTTCTTC. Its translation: CASSPKTSGRINEQFF.

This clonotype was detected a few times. The CDR3 DNA is TGCGCCAGCAGCCTGAACCTACAGGGAGTGTACGGCTACACCTTC. Its translation is CASSLNLQGVYGYTF. This sequence joins TRBV4-1 and TRBJ1-2, with D possibly TRBD1 on 6 matching bases. V gave up 4 bases and J gave up 8 bases, with 20 bases separating them. Germline V gives CDR1 MGHRA, CDR2 YSYEKL. CDR3 length: 15 amino acids.

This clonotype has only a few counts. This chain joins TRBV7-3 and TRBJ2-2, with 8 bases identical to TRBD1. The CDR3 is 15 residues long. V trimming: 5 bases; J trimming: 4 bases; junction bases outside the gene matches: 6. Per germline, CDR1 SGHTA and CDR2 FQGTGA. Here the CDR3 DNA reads TGTGCCAGCAGCCAAGGACAGGGACCCACCGGGGAGCTGTTTTTT. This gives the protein CASSQGQGPTGELFF.

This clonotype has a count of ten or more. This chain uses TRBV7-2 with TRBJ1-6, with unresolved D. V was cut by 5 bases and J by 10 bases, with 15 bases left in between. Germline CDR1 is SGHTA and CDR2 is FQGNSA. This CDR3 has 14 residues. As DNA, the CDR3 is TGTGCCAGCAGCCGAATGGGAGCCGGATCACCCCTCCACTTT. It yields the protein CASSRMGAGSPLHF.

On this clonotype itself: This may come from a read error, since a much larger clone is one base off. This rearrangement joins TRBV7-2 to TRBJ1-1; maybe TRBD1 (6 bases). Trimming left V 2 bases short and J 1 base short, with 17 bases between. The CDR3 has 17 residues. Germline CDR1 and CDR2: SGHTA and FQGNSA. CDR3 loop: CASSLRLQGPGNTEAFF. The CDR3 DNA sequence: TGTGCCAGCAGCTTACGATTACAGGGCCCAGGGAACACTGAAGCTTTCTTT.

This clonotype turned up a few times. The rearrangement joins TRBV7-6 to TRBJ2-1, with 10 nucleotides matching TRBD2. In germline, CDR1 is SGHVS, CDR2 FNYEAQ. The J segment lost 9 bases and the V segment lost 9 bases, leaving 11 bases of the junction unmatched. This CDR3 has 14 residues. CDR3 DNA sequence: TGTGCCAGTGCCTTGAGCGGGAGGGCTAGTGAGCAGTTCTTC. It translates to CASALSGRASEQFF.

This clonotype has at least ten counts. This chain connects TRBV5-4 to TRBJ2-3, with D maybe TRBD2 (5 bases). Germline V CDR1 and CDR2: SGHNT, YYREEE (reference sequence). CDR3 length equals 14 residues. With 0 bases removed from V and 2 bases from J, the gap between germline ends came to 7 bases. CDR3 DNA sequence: TGTGCCAGCAGCTTGGCGGGAATCACAGATACGCAGTATTTT. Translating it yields CASSLAGITDTQYF.

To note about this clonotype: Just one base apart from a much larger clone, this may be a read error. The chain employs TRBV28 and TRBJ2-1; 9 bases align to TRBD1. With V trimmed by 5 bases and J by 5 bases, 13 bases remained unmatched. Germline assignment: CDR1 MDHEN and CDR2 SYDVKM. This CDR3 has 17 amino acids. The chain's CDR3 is CASSGTGRSRVHNEQFF. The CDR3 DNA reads TGTGCCAGCAGTGGGACAGGGCGCTCTAGGGTACACAATGAGCAGTTCTTC.

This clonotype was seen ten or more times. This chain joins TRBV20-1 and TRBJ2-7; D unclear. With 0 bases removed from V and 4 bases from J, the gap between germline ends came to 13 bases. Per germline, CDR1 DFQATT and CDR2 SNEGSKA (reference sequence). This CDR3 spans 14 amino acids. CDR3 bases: TGCAGTGCTAGAGATCCCAGTACCGTTTACGAGCAGTACTTC. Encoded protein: CSARDPSTVYEQYF.

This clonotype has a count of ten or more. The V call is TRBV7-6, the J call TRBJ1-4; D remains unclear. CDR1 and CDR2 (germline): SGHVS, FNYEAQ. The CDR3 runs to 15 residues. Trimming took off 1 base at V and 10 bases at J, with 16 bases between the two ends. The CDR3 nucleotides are TGTGCCAGCAGCTTAGAGGGAGGACCCGGGGTAAAACTGTTTTTT. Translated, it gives CASSLEGGPGVKLFF.

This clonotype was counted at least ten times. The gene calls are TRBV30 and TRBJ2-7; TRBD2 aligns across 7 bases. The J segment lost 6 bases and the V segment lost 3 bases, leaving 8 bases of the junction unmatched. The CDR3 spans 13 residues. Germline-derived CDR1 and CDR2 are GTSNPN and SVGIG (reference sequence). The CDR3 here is CAWSRGRIGEQYF. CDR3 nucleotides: TGTGCCTGGAGCCGCGGGAGAATAGGCGAGCAGTACTTC.

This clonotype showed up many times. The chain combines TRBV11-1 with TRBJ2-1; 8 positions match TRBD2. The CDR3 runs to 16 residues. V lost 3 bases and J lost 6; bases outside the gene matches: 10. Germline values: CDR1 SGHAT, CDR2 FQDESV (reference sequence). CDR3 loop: CASSLGTSGVSNEQFF. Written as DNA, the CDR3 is TGTGCCAGCAGCTTGGGAACTAGCGGAGTATCCAATGAGCAGTTCTTC.

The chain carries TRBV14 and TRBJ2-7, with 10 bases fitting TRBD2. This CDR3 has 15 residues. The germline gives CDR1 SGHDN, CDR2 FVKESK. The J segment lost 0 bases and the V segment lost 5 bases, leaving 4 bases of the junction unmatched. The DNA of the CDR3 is TGTGCCAGCAGCGAGGGACTAGCGACCTCCTACGAGCAGTACTTC. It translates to CASSEGLATSYEQYF.

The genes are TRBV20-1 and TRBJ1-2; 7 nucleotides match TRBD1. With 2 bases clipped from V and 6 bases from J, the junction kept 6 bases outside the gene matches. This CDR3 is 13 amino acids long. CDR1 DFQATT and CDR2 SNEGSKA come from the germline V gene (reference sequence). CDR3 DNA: TGCAGTGCTAGACCCGGGACAGAGAATGGCTACACCTTC. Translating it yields CSARPGTENGYTF.

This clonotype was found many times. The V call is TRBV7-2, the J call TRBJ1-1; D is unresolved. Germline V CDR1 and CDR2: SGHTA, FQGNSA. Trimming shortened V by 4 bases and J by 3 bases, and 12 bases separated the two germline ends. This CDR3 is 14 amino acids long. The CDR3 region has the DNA TGTGCCAGCAGCTCGGCCGGCAAGGACACTGAAGCTTTCTTT. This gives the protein CASSSAGKDTEAFF.